This TCR beta chain was captured in a study of blood T cell repertoires in COVID-19. Only in-frame clones appear in the TCRdb table, and some are missing; sequencing was by immunoSEQ multiplex PCR. The data contain 150,000 to 200,000 clones, over 90% of them seen just once; the ten biggest clones take up roughly 2%. V was shortened by 0 bases and J by 1 base, with 10 bases between the two germline ends. The CDR3 loop spans 15 amino acids. CDR1 is SGHRS, CDR2 YFSETQ, per germline. The sequence was collected from a woman aged 55-69 years with COVID-19, enrolled during active disease. This chain joins TRBV5-1 and TRBJ1-1, with D tentatively TRBD1 (5 bases). Sequenced sample: peripheral blood. This CDR3 reads CASSLDGQGNTEAFF. The CDR3 coding sequence is TGCGCCAGCAGCTTGGACGGGCAGGGGAACACTGAAGCTTTCTTT.